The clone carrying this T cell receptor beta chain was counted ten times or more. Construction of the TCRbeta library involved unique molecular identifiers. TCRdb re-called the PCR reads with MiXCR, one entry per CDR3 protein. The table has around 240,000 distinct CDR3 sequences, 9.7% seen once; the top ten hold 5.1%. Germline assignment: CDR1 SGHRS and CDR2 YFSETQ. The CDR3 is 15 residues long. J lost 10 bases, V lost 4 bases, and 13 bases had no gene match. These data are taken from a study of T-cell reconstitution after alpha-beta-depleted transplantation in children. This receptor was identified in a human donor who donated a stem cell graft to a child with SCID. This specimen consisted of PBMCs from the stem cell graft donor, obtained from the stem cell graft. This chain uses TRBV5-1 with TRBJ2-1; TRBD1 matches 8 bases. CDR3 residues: CASSRSGQAFPEQFF. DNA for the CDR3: TGCGCCAGCAGCCGGTCGGGACAGGCCTTTCCCGAGCAGTTCTTC. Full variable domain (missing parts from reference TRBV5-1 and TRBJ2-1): KAGVTQTPRYLIKTRGQQVTLSCSPISGHRSVSWYQQTPGQGLQFLFEYFSETQRNKGNFPGRFSGRQFSNSRSEMNVSTLELGDSALYLCASSRSGQAFPEQFFGPGTRLTVL.